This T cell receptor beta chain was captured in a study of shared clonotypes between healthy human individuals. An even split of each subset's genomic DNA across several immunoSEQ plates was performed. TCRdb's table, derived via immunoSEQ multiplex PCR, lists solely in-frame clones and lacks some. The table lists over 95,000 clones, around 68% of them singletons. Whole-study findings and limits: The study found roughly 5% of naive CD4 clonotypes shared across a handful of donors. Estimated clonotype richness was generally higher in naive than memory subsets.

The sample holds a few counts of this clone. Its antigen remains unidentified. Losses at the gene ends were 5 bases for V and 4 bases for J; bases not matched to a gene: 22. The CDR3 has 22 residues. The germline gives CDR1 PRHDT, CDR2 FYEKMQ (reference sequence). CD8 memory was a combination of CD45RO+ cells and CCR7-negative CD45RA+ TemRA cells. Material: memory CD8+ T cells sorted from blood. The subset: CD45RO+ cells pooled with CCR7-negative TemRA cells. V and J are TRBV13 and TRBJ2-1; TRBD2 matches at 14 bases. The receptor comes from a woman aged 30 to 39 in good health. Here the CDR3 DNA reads TGTGCCAGCAGCCAAGTCCTGGGACTAGCGGGAGAGGGGCTAAAGGGATACAATGAGCAGTTCTTC. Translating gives CASSQVLGLAGEGLKGYNEQFF.